The present T cell receptor (beta chain) was sequenced within a study of naive and memory T cell subsets. Two oligonucleotides, mixed equimolar, formed the beta constant-region primer covering TRBC1 and TRBC2. Nested alpha and beta constant-region primers with the SP2 primer drove four PCR rounds on ligated cDNA. A 12-nucleotide UMI and the SP2 primer were added to the cDNA 3' end by oligonucleotide ligation. MiXCR, applied by TCRdb to the UMI-ligation and nested PCR reads, yields one record per CDR3 protein. The sample consists of 150,000 or so distinct CDR3 sequences, 22% of them appearing once. In regard to this clonotype: Antigen: not known.

Study conclusions and caveats: Clonotypes are single alpha or beta chains, not paired receptors. Findings for naive and memory subsets could not be checked against ground truth. A few larger clonotypes appeared in naive repertoires, especially CD8, possibly memory cells re-expressing CD45RA.

The clonotype originates from a human donor in good health. The sample comprised naive CD4+ T cells from blood.

The CDR3 nucleotides are TGCAGTGCTAGAGACCCAGGGACTAGCGGAGGGCAGTTCTTC. Translated, it gives CSARDPGTSGGQFF. This chain links TRBV20-1 with TRBJ2-1, with 11 bases identical to TRBD2. The CDR3 totals 14 residues. CDR1 is DFQATT, CDR2 SNEGSKA, per germline (reference sequence). The ends lost 0 bases at V and 12 bases at J; junction bases unmatched: 7.